Sequencing of this T cell receptor (beta chain) was carried out in a study of monozygotic twins with inflammatory bowel disease. Findings of the study overall: Variability in patient repertoires may have come partly from differing immunosuppressive treatments.

Through template switching, UMIs that included a 6-nucleotide sample barcode were added. After re-calling the 5' RACE reads, TCRdb lists one entry per CDR3 protein, DNA absent. The specimen's table records some 200,000 distinct CDR3 sequences. Comment on this clonotype: The antigen remains unidentified.

What was sequenced was blood. This sequence was found in a human donor with ulcerative colitis or Crohn's disease, or a healthy co-twin of an affected twin (not recorded which).

The CDR3 sequence: CSATAGGTEAFF. The chain carries TRBV20-1 and TRBJ1-1; TCRdb returns TRBD1, unconfirmable since there is no DNA. CDR1 is DFQATT, CDR2 SNEGSKA, per germline (reference sequence). The CDR3 length is 12 residues.